This is a list of T cell receptor beta chains from one sample in a study of shared clonotypes between healthy human individuals. The data were produced by immunoSEQ multiplex PCR, yet TCRdb's version contains in-frame clones alone and is incomplete. The sample lists about 190,000 clones, around 63% occurring once. Input material: memory CD4+ T cells sorted from blood. These receptors were collected from a man aged 25-45 years in good health. Both conserved end residues are part of each CDR3. D genes are given only for firm matches. Clone size is stated in some rows and not others, as once, few, many or a class when expanded.

d_call: TRBD1
v_call: TRBV4-1
j_call: TRBJ1-1
clone_size: .
cdr3_aa: CASSQDVTRDRRRAFF
cdr3_nt: TGCGCCAGCAGCCAAGATGTGACTCGGGACAGACGAAGGGCTTTCTTT

d_call: .
v_call: TRBV30
j_call: TRBJ1-1
clone_size: .
cdr3_aa: CAWGWVRNTEAFF
cdr3_nt: TGTGCCTGGGGGTGGGTGCGGAACACTGAAGCTTTCTTT

d_call: TRBD2
v_call: TRBV10-2
j_call: TRBJ2-3
clone_size: .
cdr3_aa: CASSLASGGTDTQYF
cdr3_nt: TGCGCCAGCAGTCTGGCTAGCGGGGGCACAGATACGCAGTATTTT

d_call: TRBD2
v_call: TRBV6-6
j_call: TRBJ2-7
clone_size: .
cdr3_aa: CAGGSGFEQYF
cdr3_nt: TGTGCGGGGGGGAGTGGATTCGAGCAGTACTTC

d_call: .
v_call: TRBV18
j_call: TRBJ2-5
clone_size: .
cdr3_aa: CASSPLGMGETQYF
cdr3_nt: TGTGCCAGCTCACCACTAGGGATGGGAGAGACCCAGTACTTC

d_call: TRBD2
v_call: TRBV7-2
j_call: TRBJ2-7
clone_size: .
cdr3_aa: CASSLGWSGAYEQYF
cdr3_nt: TGTGCCAGCAGCTTAGGGTGGAGCGGGGCCTACGAGCAGTACTTC

d_call: .
v_call: TRBV29-1
j_call: TRBJ2-3
clone_size: .
cdr3_aa: CSVVPAGPSTDTQYF
cdr3_nt: TGCAGCGTTGTACCGGCGGGACCGAGCACAGATACGCAGTATTTT

d_call: .
v_call: TRBV28
j_call: TRBJ2-4
clone_size: .
cdr3_aa: CASSFGGVVVKNIQYF
cdr3_nt: TGTGCCAGCAGTTTTGGGGGAGTGGTCGTCAAAAACATTCAGTACTTC

d_call: .
v_call: TRBV29-1
j_call: TRBJ2-3
clone_size: .
cdr3_aa: CSVEVGASTDTQYF
cdr3_nt: TGCAGCGTTGAAGTGGGGGCTAGCACAGATACGCAGTATTTT

d_call: .
v_call: TRBV7-8
j_call: TRBJ1-3
clone_size: .
cdr3_aa: CASSLVGRGNTIYF
cdr3_nt: TGTGCCAGCAGCTTAGTTGGGAGGGGAAACACCATATATTTT

d_call: .
v_call: TRBV14
j_call: TRBJ2-7
clone_size: .
cdr3_aa: CASSQDTSYEQYF
cdr3_nt: TGTGCCAGCAGCCAAGATACGTCCTACGAGCAGTACTTC

d_call: TRBD2
v_call: TRBV27
j_call: TRBJ2-2
clone_size: .
cdr3_aa: CASTAGGNTGELFF
cdr3_nt: TGTGCCAGCACTGCGGGAGGGAACACCGGGGAGCTGTTTTTT

d_call: TRBD2
v_call: TRBV13
j_call: TRBJ2-1
clone_size: .
cdr3_aa: CASSWTSGNNEQFF
cdr3_nt: TGTGCCAGCAGCTGGACTAGCGGGAACAATGAGCAGTTCTTC

d_call: .
v_call: TRBV10-3
j_call: TRBJ1-5
clone_size: .
cdr3_aa: CAISFSGEGNQPQHF
cdr3_nt: TGTGCCATCAGTTTTTCAGGGGAGGGCAATCAGCCCCAGCATTTT

d_call: TRBD2
v_call: TRBV9
j_call: TRBJ2-7
clone_size: .
cdr3_aa: CASSVGLAGSAYEQYF
cdr3_nt: TGTGCCAGCAGCGTAGGACTAGCGGGATCCGCCTACGAGCAGTACTTC

d_call: .
v_call: TRBV9
j_call: TRBJ1-1
clone_size: .
cdr3_aa: CASSPGLLNTEAFF
cdr3_nt: TGTGCCAGCAGCCCGGGACTTTTGAACACTGAAGCTTTCTTT

d_call: .
v_call: TRBV2
j_call: TRBJ1-1
clone_size: .
cdr3_aa: CASTLTEGGTEAFF
cdr3_nt: TGTGCCAGCACCTTGACAGAGGGGGGCACTGAAGCTTTCTTT

d_call: TRBD2
v_call: TRBV27
j_call: TRBJ2-3
clone_size: .
cdr3_aa: CASSLSGGRVSTDTQYF
cdr3_nt: TGTGCCAGCAGTTTATCGGGCGGGAGGGTTAGCACAGATACGCAGTATTTT

d_call: TRBD2
v_call: TRBV7-2
j_call: TRBJ2-7
clone_size: few
cdr3_aa: CASGPTSGRAAEQYF
cdr3_nt: TGTGCCAGCGGACCTACTAGCGGGAGGGCCGCCGAGCAGTACTTC

d_call: .
v_call: TRBV6-4
j_call: TRBJ1-2
clone_size: .
cdr3_aa: CASSQQQNYGYTF
cdr3_nt: TGTGCCAGCAGTCAACAGCAAAACTATGGCTACACCTTC

d_call: .
v_call: TRBV7-9
j_call: TRBJ1-2
clone_size: many
cdr3_aa: CASSLMTAGSYTF
cdr3_nt: TGTGCCAGCAGCTTAATGACTGCGGGGAGCTACACCTTC

d_call: TRBD2
v_call: TRBV7-3
j_call: TRBJ2-1
clone_size: .
cdr3_aa: CASSLDPSGRRFF
cdr3_nt: TGTGCCAGCAGCTTAGATCCAAGCGGGAGACGGTTCTTC

d_call: TRBD1
v_call: TRBV28
j_call: TRBJ2-7
clone_size: .
cdr3_aa: CASSYWVLGQGGHYEQYF
cdr3_nt: TGTGCCAGCAGTTACTGGGTTCTCGGACAGGGGGGCCACTACGAGCAGTACTTC

d_call: TRBD2
v_call: TRBV7-2
j_call: TRBJ2-1
clone_size: many
cdr3_aa: CASSPPSGRANNEQFF
cdr3_nt: TGTGCCAGCAGCCCCCCTAGCGGGAGAGCCAACAATGAGCAGTTCTTC

d_call: .
v_call: TRBV9
j_call: TRBJ2-5
clone_size: .
cdr3_aa: CASSVATAQETQYF
cdr3_nt: TGTGCCAGCAGCGTAGCCACAGCCCAAGAGACCCAGTACTTC

d_call: .
v_call: TRBV7-9
j_call: TRBJ2-5
clone_size: .
cdr3_aa: CASSLVEETQYF
cdr3_nt: TGTGCCAGCAGCTTAGTTGAAGAGACCCAGTACTTC

d_call: .
v_call: TRBV7-8
j_call: TRBJ2-1
clone_size: .
cdr3_aa: CASSLDGSWNNEQFF
cdr3_nt: TGTGCCAGCAGCTTAGACGGGAGTTGGAACAATGAGCAGTTCTTC

d_call: .
v_call: TRBV10-2
j_call: TRBJ1-2
clone_size: few
cdr3_aa: CASSEGRSYGYTF
cdr3_nt: TGCGCCAGCAGTGAAGGCAGGTCCTATGGCTACACCTTC

d_call: .
v_call: TRBV6-1
j_call: TRBJ1-4
clone_size: few
cdr3_aa: CASSGNRVREKLFF
cdr3_nt: TGTGCCAGCAGTGGGAACAGGGTTCGCGAAAAACTGTTTTTT

d_call: TRBD2
v_call: TRBV18
j_call: TRBJ2-1
clone_size: .
cdr3_aa: CASSRTSGRARFDNEQFF
cdr3_nt: TGTGCCAGCTCACGGACTAGCGGGAGGGCCAGATTTGACAATGAGCAGTTCTTC

d_call: .
v_call: TRBV11-3
j_call: TRBJ2-3
clone_size: .
cdr3_aa: CASRGRGGDTQYF
cdr3_nt: TGTGCCAGCAGGGGTAGGGGAGGAGATACGCAGTATTTT

d_call: TRBD1
v_call: TRBV7-2
j_call: TRBJ1-4
clone_size: few
cdr3_aa: CASSPGGANEKLFF
cdr3_nt: TGTGCCAGCAGCCCAGGGGGAGCGAATGAAAAACTGTTTTTT

d_call: TRBD2
v_call: TRBV4-1
j_call: TRBJ2-3
clone_size: few
cdr3_aa: CASSQEGLAGGFTDTQYF
cdr3_nt: TGCGCCAGCAGCCAAGAGGGACTAGCGGGGGGGTTCACAGATACGCAGTATTTT

d_call: .
v_call: TRBV28
j_call: TRBJ1-1
clone_size: .
cdr3_aa: CASRIDGYTEAFF
cdr3_nt: TGTGCCAGCAGAATCGACGGGTACACTGAAGCTTTCTTT

d_call: .
v_call: TRBV6-5
j_call: TRBJ1-1
clone_size: few
cdr3_aa: CASTQGAEAFF
cdr3_nt: TGTGCCAGCACCCAAGGCGCTGAAGCTTTCTTT

d_call: .
v_call: TRBV18
j_call: TRBJ1-1
clone_size: few
cdr3_aa: CASSPRQAGGKSTEAFF
cdr3_nt: TGTGCCAGCTCACCAAGACAGGCCGGTGGGAAGAGCACTGAAGCTTTCTTT

d_call: .
v_call: TRBV5-4
j_call: TRBJ2-1
clone_size: .
cdr3_aa: CASSGARAGNNEQFF
cdr3_nt: TGTGCCAGCAGCGGCGCCAGGGCGGGAAACAATGAGCAGTTCTTC